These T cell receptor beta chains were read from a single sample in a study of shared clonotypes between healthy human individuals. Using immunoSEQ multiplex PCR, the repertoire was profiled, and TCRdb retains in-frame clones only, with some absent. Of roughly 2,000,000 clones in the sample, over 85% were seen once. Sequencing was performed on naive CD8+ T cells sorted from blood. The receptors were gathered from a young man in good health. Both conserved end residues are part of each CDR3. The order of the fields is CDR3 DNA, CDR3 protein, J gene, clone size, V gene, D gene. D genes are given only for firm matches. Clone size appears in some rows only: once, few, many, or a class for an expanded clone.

CDR3 DNA: TGCGCCAGCAGCCAAGATCTAAGTGGTTTGGGGGGAAATGGCTACACCTTC; CDR3 protein: CASSQDLSGLGGNGYTF; J gene: TRBJ1-2; clone size: NA; V gene: TRBV4-3; D gene: NA
CDR3 DNA: TGTGCCAGCAGCGTAGATGGTGGCCAAGAGACCCAGTACTTC; CDR3 protein: CASSVDGGQETQYF; J gene: TRBJ2-5; clone size: once; V gene: TRBV9; D gene: NA
CDR3 DNA: TGTGCCAGCAGCTTAAGACAGGGGGAATTTGAAGGAACAGATACGCAGTATTTT; CDR3 protein: CASSLRQGEFEGTDTQYF; J gene: TRBJ2-3; clone size: NA; V gene: TRBV7-6; D gene: TRBD1
CDR3 DNA: TGTGCCTGGAGCGGACCGATGAGGGAGCAGTACTTC; CDR3 protein: CAWSGPMREQYF; J gene: TRBJ2-7; clone size: NA; V gene: TRBV30; D gene: NA
CDR3 DNA: TGTGCCAGCAGCTACGGGGGGGCTTACACTGAAGCTTTCTTT; CDR3 protein: CASSYGGAYTEAFF; J gene: TRBJ1-1; clone size: NA; V gene: TRBV7-9; D gene: NA
CDR3 DNA: TGTGCCAGCAGCTTAACAGACGCGAGCAATCAGCCCCAGCATTTT; CDR3 protein: CASSLTDASNQPQHF; J gene: TRBJ1-5; clone size: NA; V gene: TRBV11-2; D gene: NA
CDR3 DNA: TGTGCCAGCAGCTTAGGGGTCGCGGGGAACACTGAAGCTTTCTTT; CDR3 protein: CASSLGVAGNTEAFF; J gene: TRBJ1-1; clone size: NA; V gene: TRBV7-9; D gene: NA
CDR3 DNA: TGTGCCAGCAGTCCATTATACGGACAGGGGGCGGACTATGGCTACACCTTC; CDR3 protein: CASSPLYGQGADYGYTF; J gene: TRBJ1-2; clone size: NA; V gene: TRBV27; D gene: TRBD1
CDR3 DNA: TGTGCCAGCAGTCCAGGACTAGCGGGAGGACTCCAAGAGACCCAGTACTTC; CDR3 protein: CASSPGLAGGLQETQYF; J gene: TRBJ2-5; clone size: NA; V gene: TRBV7-6; D gene: TRBD2
CDR3 DNA: TGTGCCAGCAGTAGACTACTGGGACAGGGGACTAGCTCCTACAGCTCCTACGAGCAGTACTTC; CDR3 protein: CASSRLLGQGTSSYSSYEQYF; J gene: TRBJ2-7; clone size: NA; V gene: TRBV27; D gene: NA
CDR3 DNA: TGCGCCAGCAGCCAACAATGGAGCGGGAGCTACAATGAGCAGTTCTTC; CDR3 protein: CASSQQWSGSYNEQFF; J gene: TRBJ2-1; clone size: NA; V gene: TRBV4-3; D gene: TRBD2
CDR3 DNA: TGTGCCTGGAGTGTAGGACTAGCGGACTACAATGAGCAGTTCTTC; CDR3 protein: CAWSVGLADYNEQFF; J gene: TRBJ2-1; clone size: NA; V gene: TRBV30; D gene: TRBD2
CDR3 DNA: TGTGCCAGCAGTACCATCGTGGGGGCTCGGGACGAGCAGTACTTC; CDR3 protein: CASSTIVGARDEQYF; J gene: TRBJ2-7; clone size: once; V gene: TRBV6-1; D gene: NA
CDR3 DNA: TGTGCCAGCAGCTTGGGACCGATAGCTAACTATGGCTACACCTTC; CDR3 protein: CASSLGPIANYGYTF; J gene: TRBJ1-2; clone size: NA; V gene: TRBV5-4; D gene: NA
CDR3 DNA: TGTGCCAGCAGCGTAGAAGTGGGAGGAGCGGGGGCCTCGAACACCGGGGAGCTGTTTTTT; CDR3 protein: CASSVEVGGAGASNTGELFF; J gene: TRBJ2-2; clone size: NA; V gene: TRBV9; D gene: TRBD2
CDR3 DNA: TGTGCCAGCAGCGTTCCCGGGACAGGGGATCGAGGCTACACCTTC; CDR3 protein: CASSVPGTGDRGYTF; J gene: TRBJ1-2; clone size: NA; V gene: TRBV9; D gene: TRBD1
CDR3 DNA: TGTGCCAGCCATCGGGGGGGCCCTTACGAGCAGTACTTC; CDR3 protein: CASHRGGPYEQYF; J gene: TRBJ2-7; clone size: NA; V gene: TRBV6-1; D gene: TRBD2
CDR3 DNA: TGTGCCAGCACCTTGGGACGCTTGGGCACTGAAGCTTTCTTT; CDR3 protein: CASTLGRLGTEAFF; J gene: TRBJ1-1; clone size: once; V gene: TRBV21-1; D gene: NA
CDR3 DNA: TGTGCCTGGGCCTCGAGGACTGAAGCTTTCTTT; CDR3 protein: CAWASRTEAFF; J gene: TRBJ1-1; clone size: few; V gene: TRBV30; D gene: NA
CDR3 DNA: TGTGCCTGGAAGGGGGTAGGGTTGAAGGTTGGAAACACCATATATTTT; CDR3 protein: CAWKGVGLKVGNTIYF; J gene: TRBJ1-3; clone size: NA; V gene: TRBV30; D gene: NA
CDR3 DNA: TGTGCCAGCAGCTTAGCGGCGATTCAAGAGACCCAGTACTTC; CDR3 protein: CASSLAAIQETQYF; J gene: TRBJ2-5; clone size: NA; V gene: TRBV11-2; D gene: NA
CDR3 DNA: TGTGCCAGCAGCTTATCCCCGGGAGCTGGGGCCAACGTCCTGACTTTC; CDR3 protein: CASSLSPGAGANVLTF; J gene: TRBJ2-6; clone size: NA; V gene: TRBV11-2; D gene: NA
CDR3 DNA: TGTGCCAGTAGTATCTTCGGGGGAACTGAAGCTTTCTTT; CDR3 protein: CASSIFGGTEAFF; J gene: TRBJ1-1; clone size: NA; V gene: TRBV19; D gene: NA
CDR3 DNA: TGTGCCAGCAGCGTAGAAACAGGCCCTACCTACGAGCAGTACTTC; CDR3 protein: CASSVETGPTYEQYF; J gene: TRBJ2-7; clone size: NA; V gene: TRBV9; D gene: NA
CDR3 DNA: TGTGCCAGCAGTTACGACGGGGCGTATGGCTACACCTTC; CDR3 protein: CASSYDGAYGYTF; J gene: TRBJ1-2; clone size: NA; V gene: TRBV6-5; D gene: NA
CDR3 DNA: TGTGCCAGCAGTGAAAGGGGCTGGGGGTTCTCCTACGAGCAGTACTTC; CDR3 protein: CASSERGWGFSYEQYF; J gene: TRBJ2-7; clone size: once; V gene: TRBV6-1; D gene: NA
CDR3 DNA: TGTGCCAGTAGTATCACTGGATCCACCGGGGAGCTGTTTTTT; CDR3 protein: CASSITGSTGELFF; J gene: TRBJ2-2; clone size: NA; V gene: TRBV19; D gene: NA
CDR3 DNA: TGTGCCAGCAGTTTATCGATAACTAGCGGGTCCGAGCAGTACTTC; CDR3 protein: CASSLSITSGSEQYF; J gene: TRBJ2-7; clone size: NA; V gene: TRBV27; D gene: TRBD2
CDR3 DNA: TGTGCCAGCAGTTACATATACCAAGAGACCCAGTACTTC; CDR3 protein: CASSYIYQETQYF; J gene: TRBJ2-5; clone size: once; V gene: TRBV6-5; D gene: NA
CDR3 DNA: TGTGCCAGCAGCGTAGGTGACGGGGGAGGCTATGGCTACACCTTC; CDR3 protein: CASSVGDGGGYGYTF; J gene: TRBJ1-2; clone size: NA; V gene: TRBV9; D gene: NA
CDR3 DNA: TGCGCCAGCAGTCACAGACTCTCCTACGAGCAGTACTTC; CDR3 protein: CASSHRLSYEQYF; J gene: TRBJ2-7; clone size: NA; V gene: TRBV4-3; D gene: NA
CDR3 DNA: TGTGCCATCAGGGAACTTACGGGGGTCGAGCAGTACTTC; CDR3 protein: CAIRELTGVEQYF; J gene: TRBJ2-7; clone size: NA; V gene: TRBV10-3; D gene: NA
CDR3 DNA: TGTGCCATCAGTGAGTCTTTATCCTACGAGCAGTACTTC; CDR3 protein: CAISESLSYEQYF; J gene: TRBJ2-7; clone size: NA; V gene: TRBV10-3; D gene: NA
CDR3 DNA: TGTGCCAGCAGCTTAGTGGGACAGACCTACGAGCAGTACTTC; CDR3 protein: CASSLVGQTYEQYF; J gene: TRBJ2-7; clone size: once; V gene: TRBV7-9; D gene: TRBD1
CDR3 DNA: TGCGCCAGCAGTCCGACAGGGGGGTACGAGCAGTACTTC; CDR3 protein: CASSPTGGYEQYF; J gene: TRBJ2-7; clone size: NA; V gene: TRBV5-1; D gene: TRBD1
CDR3 DNA: TGTGCCAGCAGTGAACCGGGACAGGGGGGCTACGAGCAGTACTTC; CDR3 protein: CASSEPGQGGYEQYF; J gene: TRBJ2-7; clone size: NA; V gene: TRBV6-1; D gene: TRBD1
CDR3 DNA: TGCGCCAGCAGCCAAGTAGGTCGCGTGACACCGAACACCGGGGAGCTGTTTTTT; CDR3 protein: CASSQVGRVTPNTGELFF; J gene: TRBJ2-2; clone size: NA; V gene: TRBV4-3; D gene: NA
CDR3 DNA: TGTGCCAGTAGTATGACGGACAGCTACGAGCAGTACTTC; CDR3 protein: CASSMTDSYEQYF; J gene: TRBJ2-7; clone size: few; V gene: TRBV19; D gene: NA
CDR3 DNA: TGTGCCAGCAGCTTAGCTCCAGACTACAATGAGCAGTTCTTC; CDR3 protein: CASSLAPDYNEQFF; J gene: TRBJ2-1; clone size: NA; V gene: TRBV13; D gene: NA
CDR3 DNA: TGTGCCAGCAGCTCACGGACTAGCGGGAGCTTGGACAATGAGCAGTTCTTC; CDR3 protein: CASSSRTSGSLDNEQFF; J gene: TRBJ2-1; clone size: NA; V gene: TRBV11-2; D gene: TRBD2
CDR3 DNA: TGCGCCAGCAGCCAAGCCCCGGACGGACATGAGCAGTTCTTC; CDR3 protein: CASSQAPDGHEQFF; J gene: TRBJ2-1; clone size: NA; V gene: TRBV4-1; D gene: NA
CDR3 DNA: TGTGCCAGCAGCTATCTAGACAGTACTAACTATGGCTACACCTTC; CDR3 protein: CASSYLDSTNYGYTF; J gene: TRBJ1-2; clone size: NA; V gene: TRBV9; D gene: NA
CDR3 DNA: TGTGCCAGCAGCTTAGCGGTCAGCGGGGACCGGGAGCTGTTTTTT; CDR3 protein: CASSLAVSGDRELFF; J gene: TRBJ2-2; clone size: NA; V gene: TRBV7-9; D gene: TRBD2
CDR3 DNA: TGTGCCATCAGTGAGTCGGGCGAGATTTTGTACGAGCAGTACTTC; CDR3 protein: CAISESGEILYEQYF; J gene: TRBJ2-7; clone size: NA; V gene: TRBV10-3; D gene: NA
CDR3 DNA: TGTGCCAGCAGCCCTATCCCGGGAGAGCAGTACTTC; CDR3 protein: CASSPIPGEQYF; J gene: TRBJ2-7; clone size: NA; V gene: TRBV5-6; D gene: NA
CDR3 DNA: TGCGCCAGCAGCCAAGATACAGGCTGGGGCTCCTACGAGCAGTACTTC; CDR3 protein: CASSQDTGWGSYEQYF; J gene: TRBJ2-7; clone size: NA; V gene: TRBV4-1; D gene: NA
CDR3 DNA: TGTGCCAGCAGCCAACTCGGGGGCAGTAGCAATCAGCCCCAGCATTTT; CDR3 protein: CASSQLGGSSNQPQHF; J gene: TRBJ1-5; clone size: NA; V gene: TRBV5-6; D gene: NA
CDR3 DNA: TGTGCCAGCAGTTTGTTTGGGGCTAGCGGGTATGCAGATACGCAGTATTTT; CDR3 protein: CASSLFGASGYADTQYF; J gene: TRBJ2-3; clone size: NA; V gene: TRBV27; D gene: TRBD2
CDR3 DNA: TGCGCCAGCAGCCAAGGGGACAGGGGCACTGAAGCTTTCTTT; CDR3 protein: CASSQGDRGTEAFF; J gene: TRBJ1-1; clone size: NA; V gene: TRBV4-3; D gene: TRBD1
CDR3 DNA: TGTGCCAGCAGCTTAGAAGGGAGCAATCAGCCCCAGCATTTT; CDR3 protein: CASSLEGSNQPQHF; J gene: TRBJ1-5; clone size: NA; V gene: TRBV13; D gene: NA
CDR3 DNA: TGCAGCGTTGAAGATCCGGCCGGATACGAGCAGTACTTC; CDR3 protein: CSVEDPAGYEQYF; J gene: TRBJ2-7; clone size: NA; V gene: TRBV29-1; D gene: NA
CDR3 DNA: TGTGCCAGCACCTTCGGGGGGGGCCTAGCCAAAAACATTCAGTACTTC; CDR3 protein: CASTFGGGLAKNIQYF; J gene: TRBJ2-4; clone size: NA; V gene: TRBV11-2; D gene: TRBD2
CDR3 DNA: TGCGCCAGCAGCCAAGATGTATTGGACTCCTCCTACAATGAGCAGTTCTTC; CDR3 protein: CASSQDVLDSSYNEQFF; J gene: TRBJ2-1; clone size: NA; V gene: TRBV4-3; D gene: NA
CDR3 DNA: TGTGCCTGGAGTGTAGGGGCCGACACTGAAGCTTTCTTT; CDR3 protein: CAWSVGADTEAFF; J gene: TRBJ1-1; clone size: NA; V gene: TRBV30; D gene: NA
CDR3 DNA: TGTGCCAGCAGTTCAACAGGGGGTTACGAGCAGTACTTC; CDR3 protein: CASSSTGGYEQYF; J gene: TRBJ2-7; clone size: NA; V gene: TRBV5-4; D gene: TRBD1
CDR3 DNA: TGTGCCAGCAGCCCCAGCGGGACCAACGACGAGCAGTACTTC; CDR3 protein: CASSPSGTNDEQYF; J gene: TRBJ2-7; clone size: NA; V gene: TRBV5-6; D gene: TRBD2
CDR3 DNA: TGCGCCAGCAGCCCGAGTCCCGGGACGGAGGCCTACGAGCAGTACTTC; CDR3 protein: CASSPSPGTEAYEQYF; J gene: TRBJ2-7; clone size: NA; V gene: TRBV4-3; D gene: NA
CDR3 DNA: TGTGCCAGCAGTTTAATGACTGATAACAATGAGCAGTTCTTC; CDR3 protein: CASSLMTDNNEQFF; J gene: TRBJ2-1; clone size: NA; V gene: TRBV28; D gene: NA
CDR3 DNA: TGTGCCAGCGGACAGACTAGTTGGGAGCAGTACTTC; CDR3 protein: CASGQTSWEQYF; J gene: TRBJ2-7; clone size: NA; V gene: TRBV2; D gene: NA